This is a list of T cell receptor beta chains from one sample in a study of blood T cells in healthy people across ages. Each CDR3 protein gets one entry after TCRdb re-called the 5' RACE reads with MiXCR. Among 700,000 to 900,000 distinct CDR3 sequences listed, roughly 25% were seen once. The sample also formed part of further work on T cells of mothers and their children.

Material for sequencing was blood. The receptors come from a boy aged 5-17 years in good health. The CDR3 runs from the conserved cysteine through the conserved F or W. A D gene is named only where the DNA matches it firmly. Clone sizes are given selectively: once, few, many, or a class where the clone is expanded.

d_gene | j_gene | abundance | v_gene | CDR3aa | CDR3nt
NA | TRBJ1-1 | NA | TRBV7-2 | CASSLDGGRLNTEAFF | TGTGCCAGCAGCTTAGATGGCGGCAGGCTGAACACTGAAGCTTTCTTT
NA | TRBJ2-4 | NA | TRBV4-3 | CASSQELRGIQYF | TGCGCCAGCAGCCAAGAGCTGAGAGGCATTCAGTACTTC
TRBD1 | TRBJ2-7 | NA | TRBV28 | CASSQTTGGYEQYF | TGTGCCAGCAGCCAAACCACAGGGGGCTACGAGCAGTACTTC
NA | TRBJ2-1 | few | TRBV10-3 | CAISYASANSYNEQFF | TGTGCCATCAGTTACGCAAGCGCGAACTCCTACAATGAGCAGTTCTTC
NA | TRBJ2-7 | NA | TRBV20-1 | CSARAGILNEQYF | TGCAGTGCTAGAGCGGGGATCCTAAACGAGCAGTACTTC
TRBD2 | TRBJ2-5 | NA | TRBV29-1 | CSVCLAGDTYQETQYF | TGCAGCGTTTGTCTAGCGGGAGACACGTACCAAGAGACCCAGTACTTC
TRBD2 | TRBJ2-5 | NA | TRBV7-2 | CASSLSSGTSLPQETQYF | TGTGCCAGCAGCTTAAGTTCTGGGACTAGCTTGCCCCAAGAGACCCAGTACTTC
NA | TRBJ2-4 | few | TRBV20-1 | CSARREEPNIQYF | TGCAGTGCTAGAAGGGAGGAGCCAAACATTCAGTACTTC
NA | TRBJ1-4 | few | TRBV20-1 | CSALTGTHGKLFF | TGCAGTGCTCTAACAGGGACCCATGGAAAACTGTTTTTT
NA | TRBJ2-7 | few | TRBV5-1 | CASSFSDRFYEQYF | TGCGCCAGCAGCTTTTCTGACAGGTTTTACGAGCAGTACTTC
NA | TRBJ2-6 | NA | TRBV6-6 | CASSYGFSGANVLTF | TGTGCCAGCAGTTACGGGTTTTCTGGGGCCAACGTCCTGACTTTC
TRBD1 | TRBJ2-7 | NA | TRBV20-1 | CSANGQGRGEQYF | TGCAGTGCTAACGGACAGGGAAGGGGCGAGCAGTACTTC
TRBD2 | TRBJ2-7 | few | TRBV11-2 | CASSLIAGELYEQYF | TGTGCCAGCAGCTTGATAGCGGGGGAATTATACGAGCAGTACTTC
TRBD2 | TRBJ2-5 | NA | TRBV20-1 | CSAFRLAGAPKTQYF | TGCAGTGCTTTCCGACTAGCGGGGGCCCCGAAGACCCAGTACTTC
TRBD2 | TRBJ2-5 | few | TRBV7-9 | CASSIGLAGVQETQYF | TGTGCCAGCAGCATTGGACTAGCGGGGGTCCAAGAGACCCAGTACTTC
NA | TRBJ1-2 | NA | TRBV27 | CASSLIYQGRRKNYDYTF | TGTGCCAGCAGTTTAATCTATCAGGGAAGGAGAAAGAACTATGACTACACCTTC
NA | TRBJ1-6 | NA | TRBV4-2 | CASSREWLNSPLHF | TGTGCCAGCAGTCGTGAGTGGTTGAATTCACCCCTCCACTTT
TRBD1 | TRBJ1-2 | NA | TRBV6-6 | CASSYLDRGDYGYTF | TGTGCCAGCAGTTACTTGGACAGGGGGGACTATGGCTACACCTTC
TRBD1 | TRBJ1-1 | few | TRBV6-5 | CASSLYGGDREAFF | TGTGCCAGCAGCCTCTATGGCGGGGACAGGGAAGCTTTCTTT
NA | TRBJ2-1 | medium-sized | TRBV5-5 | CASSYLKRDEQFF | TGTGCCAGCAGCTACCTAAAACGGGATGAGCAGTTCTTC
NA | TRBJ2-1 | few | TRBV9 | CASSGMRGSSYNEQFF | TGTGCCAGCAGCGGTATGAGAGGGAGCTCCTACAATGAGCAGTTCTTC
NA | TRBJ2-7 | NA | TRBV3-1 | CASSHKSSNSYEQYF | TGTGCCAGCAGCCATAAGAGCTCAAACTCCTACGAGCAGTACTTC
NA | TRBJ2-2 | few | TRBV20-1 | CSARAGVTGELFF | TGCAGTGCTAGAGCGGGAGTCACCGGGGAGCTGTTTTTT
NA | TRBJ2-2 | NA | TRBV20-1 | CSAGKVNTGELFF | TGCAGTGCGGGGAAGGTGAACACCGGGGAGCTGTTTTTT
NA | TRBJ1-2 | NA | TRBV28 | CASKLGTYGYTF | TGTGCCAGCAAGTTGGGGACCTATGGCTACACCTTC
TRBD1 | TRBJ1-4 | NA | TRBV10-3 | CAISPGQGRTGEKLFF | TGTGCCATCAGTCCGGGACAGGGCAGGACTGGTGAAAAACTGTTTTTT
NA | TRBJ1-2 | NA | TRBV20-1 | CSANRALGYGYTF | TGCAGTGCGAACAGGGCCCTCGGCTATGGCTACACCTTC
TRBD1 | TRBJ2-7 | NA | TRBV12-3/TRBV12-4 | CVSLRQGKYEQYF | TGTGTCAGCCTTCGACAGGGGAAATACGAGCAGTACTTC